This T cell receptor (beta chain) comes out of a study of identical twins. Each donor (without exception) was a healthy Caucasian. A single record per CDR3 protein comes from TCRdb applying MiXCR to the 5' RACE reads. The repertoire has 1.5 million to 2 million distinct CDR3 sequences, about 30% of them found once; the top ten carry 0.25% to 0.3%. Sequenced material: cord blood. The TCR originated in a newborn girl in good health.

The CDR3 nucleotides are TGCAGTGCTACGGGACTAGCGGGAGCAGATACGCAGTATTTT. It codes for CSATGLAGADTQYF. This sequence joins TRBV20-1 and TRBJ2-3; 14 nucleotides align to TRBD2. Germline CDR1 and CDR2: DFQATT and SNEGSKA (reference sequence). Trimming cost V 4 bases and J 4 bases; bases outside gene matches: 1. The CDR3 runs 14 residues.